This T cell receptor (beta chain) was retrieved from a study of T cells in Graves' hyperthyroidism and ophthalmopathy. Each ophthalmopathy patient scored at least 3 on the Clinical Activity Score and at least 4 on NOSPECS grade, with duration under 3 months. Those patients with uncontrolled infection, other autoimmune disease, pregnancy or lactation were excluded. Diagnostic assessment was based on clinical symptoms, serum thyroxine and TRAb, thyroid ultrasound and orbital computed tomography. RNA transcripts served as the template for amplifying TCR beta CDR3 regions. A first-round RT-PCR of the TCR CDR3 used the HTBI primer set. A single record per CDR3 protein comes from TCRdb applying MiXCR to the multiplex PCR reads. The table includes 450,000 to 550,000 distinct CDR3 sequences, around 22% detected once. The CDR3 is made up of 14 amino acids. With V trimmed by 8 bases and J by 6 bases, 9 bases remained unmatched.

This clonotype was counted a few times. The source of this sequence is a woman aged 25 to 39 with Graves' ophthalmopathy. Material: blood. This chain joins TRBV12-3 or TRBV12-4 and TRBJ2-5; 10 bases fit TRBD2. CDR3 in amino acids: CASGHSGGRQTQYF. In DNA, the CDR3 is TGTGCCAGCGGCCATAGCGGGGGGAGACAGACCCAGTACTTC.